This entry features one T cell receptor (beta chain) sequence. The repertoire was sequenced with immunoSEQ multiplex PCR; TCRdb's copy has only in-frame clones and lacks some. The repertoire holds about 120,000 clones, with about 90% as singletons. The sample originates from a study of T cell responses to AZD1222 COVID-19 vaccine. The CDR3 spans 13 residues. Trimming left V 0 bases short and J 9 bases short, with 6 bases between. Germline CDR1 is MNHEY and CDR2 is SVGAGI. Sequenced here: peripheral blood, sampled on day 0 of AZD1222 vaccination. The chain joins TRBV6-5 to TRBJ1-6; D unresolved. The TCR originated in an adult in good health. Written as DNA, the CDR3 is TGTGCCAGCAGTTACTCAGTAGCTTCACCCCTCCACTTT. It yields the protein CASSYSVASPLHF.